What follows describes a single TCR beta chain. Its matching antigen is unknown. Sequenced by immunoSEQ multiplex PCR; TCRdb stores in-frame clones only, minus some. The data show some 150,000 clones, around 90% seen once. CDR3 size: 14 residues. The source of the sample is a study of graft-versus-host responses after intestinal transplantation. The wider study: Anti-thymocyte globulin was used for induction in all recipients, who then took tacrolimus and steroids for 3 to 4 years. Overall study findings and caveats: Clonal ratios of graft-versus-host to host-versus-graft in allografts were high for patients exhibiting graft-donor T cell macrochimerism. Early post-transplant HvG declines were associated with peak circulating GvH clone levels. GvH clonotypes were identified within recipient marrow, with a subset emerging first in ileum or blood.

The receptor's source is a human donor who received an intestinal transplant. The J gene is TRBJ1-5, the V gene TRBV21-1. TRBV21-1 is marked as a pseudogene. Material: unstimulated CD4+ T cells sorted from spleen or lymph node cells, obtained before intestinal transplant. CDR3 amino acids: CASSKGRARQPQHF. In DNA, the CDR3 is TGTGCCAGCAGCAAAGGAAGGGCGAGACAGCCCCAGCATTTT.